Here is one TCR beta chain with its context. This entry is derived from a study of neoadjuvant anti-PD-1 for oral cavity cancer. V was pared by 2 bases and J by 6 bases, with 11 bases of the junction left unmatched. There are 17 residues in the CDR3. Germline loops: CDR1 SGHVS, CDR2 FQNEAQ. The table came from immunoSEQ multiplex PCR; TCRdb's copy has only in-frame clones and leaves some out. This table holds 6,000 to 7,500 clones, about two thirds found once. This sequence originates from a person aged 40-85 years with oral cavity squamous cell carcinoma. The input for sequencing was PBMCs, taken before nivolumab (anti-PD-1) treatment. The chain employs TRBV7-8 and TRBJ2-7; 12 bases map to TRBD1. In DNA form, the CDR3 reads TGTGCCAGCAGCTTACGTATACCGGGACAGGGGGCGTTCGAGCAGTACTTC. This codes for CASSLRIPGQGAFEQYF.